The 23 T cell receptor beta chains given below trace back to one sample, sequenced in a study of blood T cell repertoires in COVID-19. The method was immunoSEQ multiplex PCR; TCRdb's version includes in-frame clones alone and lacks a portion of them. This table holds 150,000 to 200,000 clones, roughly 80% found once. The sequenced sample was peripheral blood. The receptors stem from a human donor with acute or convalescent COVID-19. The donor label of this sample is uncertain.

This sequence joins TRBV30 and TRBJ1-6; D might be TRBD1 (5 bases). Looked up from germline, CDR1 is GTSNPN and CDR2 is SVGIG (reference sequence). The length of the CDR3 is 13 residues. V lost 4 bases and J lost 6, with 10 bases in between. CDR3 amino acids: CAWMAQGNSPLHF. The CDR3 DNA follows: TGTGCCTGGATGGCTCAGGGTAATTCACCCCTCCACTTT.

The CDR3 sequence is CATSDSDGTGTQYF. Written as DNA, the CDR3 is TGTGCCACCTCGGACAGTGACGGGACGGGGACCCAGTACTTC. The chain joins TRBV24-1 to TRBJ2-5; weak D call: TRBD1 (6 bases). The CDR3 spans 14 residues. CDR1 is KGHDR, CDR2 SFDVKD, per germline. Trimming cost V 9 bases and J 7 bases, with 20 bases left between them.

The rearrangement uses TRBV30 and TRBJ1-1, with 7 bases that match TRBD1. The CDR3 is 16 amino acids. Germline CDR1 and CDR2: GTSNPN and SVGIG (reference sequence). The junction had 10 bases not matched to a gene; V was cut back by 3 bases and J by 0 bases. DNA of the CDR3: TGTGCCTGGAGGGACCGCAGGGGGACGGTGAACACTGAAGCTTTCTTT. Translating gives CAWRDRRGTVNTEAFF.

This rearrangement joins TRBV28 to TRBJ1-1; D remains ambiguous. CDR1 MDHEN and CDR2 SYDVKM come from the germline V gene. V was clipped by 3 bases and J by 5 bases, with 4 bases between them. CDR3 length: 11 amino acids. CDR3 DNA sequence: TGTGCCAGCAGTTTTCTAACTGAAGCTTTCTTT. Its protein product is CASSFLTEAFF.

The chain couples TRBV30 to TRBJ1-4; TRBD1 aligns across 9 bases. This CDR3 is 14 amino acids long. J lost 8 bases, V lost 0 bases, and 4 bases had no gene match. Germline V gene data show CDR1 as GTSNPN and CDR2 as SVGIG (reference sequence). Here the CDR3 reads CAWSVQGAGEKLFF. In DNA form, the CDR3 reads TGTGCCTGGAGTGTACAGGGGGCCGGGGAAAAACTGTTTTTT.

The chain employs TRBV7-9 and TRBJ1-1; 9 nucleotides align to TRBD1. The length of the CDR3 is 15 residues. V shed 1 base and J 4 bases; nucleotides not matched to a gene: 4. Germline V gene lookup returns CDR1 SEHNR and CDR2 FQNEAQ (reference sequence). CDR3 loop: CASSLGQGVSTEAFF. Written as DNA, the CDR3 is TGTGCCAGCAGCTTAGGACAGGGGGTGAGCACTGAAGCTTTCTTT.

This clone appeared many times. The chain links TRBV5-1 to TRBJ2-3; TRBD2 matches 10 bases. CDR1 is SGHRS and CDR2 is YFSETQ in the germline V gene. The trim removed 4 bases at V and 0 bases at J, leaving 5 bases unmatched. This CDR3 has 16 amino acids. CDR3 region: CASSPSSGGSTDTQYF. The CDR3 DNA follows: TGCGCCAGCAGCCCATCTAGCGGGGGTAGCACAGATACGCAGTATTTT. The full variable domain, in which reference TRBV5-1 and TRBJ2-3 provide the parts outside the CDR3, is KAGVTQTPRYLIKTRGQQVTLSCSPISGHRSVSWYQQTPGQGLQFLFEYFSETQRNKGNFPGRFSGRQFSNSRSEMNVSTLELGDSALYLCASSPSSGGSTDTQYFGPGTRLTVL.

V is TRBV18 and J is TRBJ2-1, with 14 bases fitting TRBD2. Trimming took 3 bases from V and 8 from J; bases not matched to a gene: 6. The germline gives CDR1 KGHSH, CDR2 LQKENI. The CDR3 consists of 16 residues. Here the CDR3 DNA reads TGTGCCAGCTCACCCGGGACTAGCGGGGGTGGGGATGAGCAGTTCTTC. As protein: CASSPGTSGGGDEQFF.

This chain joins TRBV5-6 and TRBJ2-3, with D perhaps TRBD2 (6 bases). There are 15 residues in the CDR3. Germline lookup yields CDR1 SGHDT and CDR2 YYEEEE. V lost 0 bases and J 7 bases, leaving 15 bases between the germline ends. The CDR3, as DNA: TGTGCCAGCAGCTTGGGGGGACTTAGCTTGCATACGCAGTATTTT. Translating it yields CASSLGGLSLHTQYF.

The chain joins TRBV6-2 or TRBV6-3 to TRBJ2-1, with 8 nucleotides matching TRBD2. The germline V gene encodes CDR1 MNHEY and CDR2 SVGEGT. V shed 6 bases, J shed 4 bases, and the junction held 2 bases outside the gene matches. This CDR3 contains 13 residues. The CDR3 nucleotides read TGTGCCAGCAGCGGGGGGGTATACAATGAGCAGTTCTTC. Protein sequence: CASSGGVYNEQFF.

The CDR3: CASTPTGDVFGGYTF. The CDR3 nucleotides are TGTGCCAGCACCCCGACGGGGGATGTTTTTGGTGGCTACACCTTC. The gene calls are TRBV5-5 and TRBJ1-2; TRBD1 is a possible D gene (5 bases). Per germline, CDR1 SGHKS and CDR2 YYEKEE (reference sequence). Trimming took off 6 bases at V and 7 bases at J, with 22 bases between the two ends. The CDR3 sequence is 15 residues long.

The chain links TRBV23-1 to TRBJ2-7; 8 positions match TRBD1. TRBV23-1 belongs to the ORF category, with a function that is uncertain. V was clipped by 6 bases and J by 0 bases; unmatched bases: 7. The CDR3 totals 15 residues. In nucleotides, the CDR3 is TGCGCCAGCAGCCACGGGACAGGCTTCTCCTACGAGCAGTACTTC. Its protein is CASSHGTGFSYEQYF.

This clone was observed a single time. V gene TRBV19 combines with J gene TRBJ1-1; D remains ambiguous. V was clipped by 5 bases and J by 9 bases, with 16 bases between them. The germline V gene has CDR1 LNHDA and CDR2 SQIVND (reference sequence). The CDR3 has 13 amino acids. In nucleotides, the CDR3 is TGTGCCAGTAGTCCCCTGGGAGCACCCCAAGCTTTCTTT. Translated: CASSPLGAPQAFF.

V usage is TRBV4-1 and J usage is TRBJ1-5, with TRBD1 as a possible D gene (5 bases). The V gene lost 0 bases and the J gene lost 0 bases, with 12 bases spanning the gap. The V gene's germline CDR1 is MGHRA and CDR2 YSYEKL. The CDR3 contains 17 residues. CDR3 nucleotide sequence: TGCGCCAGCAGCCAAGAATCGACAGCTTATAGCAATCAGCCCCAGCATTTT. It specifies CASSQESTAYSNQPQHF.

This clone showed up just a few times. This sequence joins TRBV25-1 and TRBJ2-7; the match to TRBD2 covers 8 bases. The CDR3 is made up of 15 amino acids. V was pared by 6 bases and J by 5 bases, with 12 bases of the junction left unmatched. CDR1 and CDR2 from the germline V gene are MGHDK and SYGVNS. CDR3 sequence: CASRAPGVAGNEQYF. CDR3 DNA: TGTGCCAGCAGAGCCCCGGGGGTAGCGGGAAACGAGCAGTACTTC.

This rearrangement joins TRBV25-1 to TRBJ1-2, with D unclear. The germline V gene has CDR1 MGHDK and CDR2 SYGVNS. Trimming stripped 5 bases from V and 1 base from J, with 20 bases between. This CDR3 region has 17 residues. CDR3 coding DNA: TGTGCCAGCAGTCCCCAGAACCTCGGGGATCTTAACTATGGCTACACCTTC. Amino acids: CASSPQNLGDLNYGYTF.

The rearrangement links TRBV29-1 to TRBJ2-7; 12 positions agree with TRBD1. The CDR3 spans 17 residues. Germline V gives CDR1 SQVTM, CDR2 ANQGSEA. Germline trimming cut 7 bases from V and 1 base from J; bases unmatched to any gene: 14. CDR3 sequence: CSAGDRGPGGTSYEQYF. In DNA form, the CDR3 reads TGCAGCGCCGGGGACAGGGGGCCTGGGGGGACTTCCTACGAGCAGTACTTC.

This clone was counted between two and nine times. The chain couples TRBV7-9 to TRBJ1-6, with D possibly matching TRBD1 (6 bases). V shed 6 bases and J shed 0 bases, with 12 bases lying between them. The CDR3 totals 16 residues. Looked up from germline, CDR1 is SEHNR and CDR2 is FQNEAQ (reference sequence). The CDR3 sequence: CASSWDMSSYNSPLHF. CDR3 nucleotide sequence: TGTGCCAGCAGTTGGGACATGAGCTCCTATAATTCACCCCTCCACTTT.

The V and J genes are TRBV28 and TRBJ2-2; 12 bases are a match to TRBD2. The junction had 5 bases not matched to a gene; V was cut back by 0 bases and J by 6 bases. CDR3 length equals 17 residues. The germline CDR1 and CDR2 sequences are MDHEN and SYDVKM. The CDR3 spells CASSLWRLAGGPGELFF. The CDR3, as DNA: TGTGCCAGCAGTTTATGGAGGCTAGCGGGAGGGCCCGGGGAGCTGTTTTTT.

Note on this clone: The junction departs from germline at one end; a sequencing error may be responsible. This chain connects TRBV19 to TRBJ1-1, with 7 bases aligning to TRBD1. The CDR3 totals 11 residues. Germline V gene data show CDR1 as LNHDA and CDR2 as SQIVND (reference sequence). The DNA for the CDR3 is TGTGCCAGTAGTATCGGAAGGCAGGGGGTCTTT. Translated: CASSIGRQGVF.

The chain recombines TRBV28 with TRBJ1-2; 7 bases are shared with TRBD1. CDR1 is MDHEN and CDR2 is SYDVKM in the germline V gene. This CDR3 region has 16 residues. The ends lost 2 bases at V and 5 bases at J; junction bases unmatched: 11. CDR3 sequence (DNA): TGTGCCAGCAGTTTAACCGACAGGGCTAACCCTTATGGCTACACCTTC. Encoded protein: CASSLTDRANPYGYTF.

The chain couples TRBV28 to TRBJ2-7; no definite D call. CDR3 length: 12 residues. V was trimmed by 6 bases and J by 6 bases, leaving 12 bases between them. In germline, CDR1 is MDHEN, CDR2 SYDVKM. The CDR3 coding sequence is TGTGCCAGCAGCGTGAGATTTGGCGAGCAGTACTTC. Amino acids: CASSVRFGEQYF.

This sequence joins TRBV20-1 and TRBJ2-1; D possibly corresponds to TRBD2 (5 bases). Germline V gene data show CDR1 as DFQATT and CDR2 as SNEGSKA (reference sequence). V shed 6 bases and J shed 12 bases, with 15 bases lying between them. The CDR3 sequence is 11 residues long. The CDR3 sequence is CSAPTNGRQFF. The CDR3 DNA reads TGCAGTGCCCCGACTAATGGACGGCAGTTCTTC.